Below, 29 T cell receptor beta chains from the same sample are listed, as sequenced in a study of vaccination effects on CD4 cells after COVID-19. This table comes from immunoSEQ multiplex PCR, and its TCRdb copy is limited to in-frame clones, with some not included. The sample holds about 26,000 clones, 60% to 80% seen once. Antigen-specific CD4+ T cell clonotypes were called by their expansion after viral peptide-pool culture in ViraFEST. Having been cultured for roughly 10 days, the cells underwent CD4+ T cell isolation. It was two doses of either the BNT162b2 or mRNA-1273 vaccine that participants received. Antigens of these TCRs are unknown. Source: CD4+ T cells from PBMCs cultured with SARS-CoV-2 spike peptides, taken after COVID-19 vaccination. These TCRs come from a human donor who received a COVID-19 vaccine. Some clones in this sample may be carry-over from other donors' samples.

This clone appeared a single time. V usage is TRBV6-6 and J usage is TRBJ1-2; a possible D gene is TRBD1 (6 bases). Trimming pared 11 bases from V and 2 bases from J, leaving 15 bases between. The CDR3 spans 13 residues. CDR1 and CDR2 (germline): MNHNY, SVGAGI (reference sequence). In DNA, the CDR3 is TGTGCCGGAGCCACAGGGCTAAACTATGGCTACACCTTC. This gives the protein CAGATGLNYGYTF.

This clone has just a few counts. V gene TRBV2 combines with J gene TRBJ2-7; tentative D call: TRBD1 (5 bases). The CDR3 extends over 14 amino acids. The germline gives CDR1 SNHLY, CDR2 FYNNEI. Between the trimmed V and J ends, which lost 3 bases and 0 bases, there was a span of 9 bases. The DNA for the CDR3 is TGTGCCAGCAGTGAGGAAGACAGCTCCTACGAGCAGTACGTC. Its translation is CASSEEDSSYEQYV.

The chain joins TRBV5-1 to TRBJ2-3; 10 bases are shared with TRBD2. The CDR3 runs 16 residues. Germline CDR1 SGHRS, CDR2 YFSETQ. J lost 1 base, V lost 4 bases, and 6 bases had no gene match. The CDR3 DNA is TGCGCCAGCAGCCAACCAAGCGGGGGGGGCACAGATACGCAGTATTTT. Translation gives CASSQPSGGGTDTQYF.

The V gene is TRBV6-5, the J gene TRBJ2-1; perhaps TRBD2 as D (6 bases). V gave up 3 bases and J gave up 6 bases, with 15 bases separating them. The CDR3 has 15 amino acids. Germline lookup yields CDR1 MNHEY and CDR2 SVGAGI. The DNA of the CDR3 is TGTGCCAGCAGTTATCGCGGGACCGGGGGCAATGAGCAGTTCTTC. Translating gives CASSYRGTGGNEQFF.

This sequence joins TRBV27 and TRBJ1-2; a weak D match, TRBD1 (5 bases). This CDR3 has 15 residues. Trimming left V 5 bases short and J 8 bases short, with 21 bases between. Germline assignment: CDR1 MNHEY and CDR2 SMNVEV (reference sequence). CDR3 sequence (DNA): TGTGCCAGCAGTGGGGGTGTTCGAGGGGCGGCCGGCTACACCTTC. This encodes CASSGGVRGAAGYTF.

The CDR3 loop reads CASRYGQGPAKILYEQYV. The CDR3 nucleotides are TGCGCCAGCAGATACGGACAGGGGCCCGCCAAAATCCTCTACGAGCAGTACGTC. This chain links TRBV5-1 with TRBJ2-7; TRBD1 matches at 9 bases. V lost 5 bases, J lost 3 bases, and 18 bases stayed unmatched. This CDR3 spans 18 amino acids. The V gene's germline CDR1 is SGHRS and CDR2 YFSETQ.

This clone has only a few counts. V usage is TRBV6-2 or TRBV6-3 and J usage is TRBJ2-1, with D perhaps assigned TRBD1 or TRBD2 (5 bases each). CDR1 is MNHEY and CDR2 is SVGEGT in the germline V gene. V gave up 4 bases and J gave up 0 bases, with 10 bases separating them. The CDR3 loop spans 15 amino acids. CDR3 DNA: TGTGCCAGCAGTTGGGGACGTACCTCCTACAATGAGCAGTTCTTC. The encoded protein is CASSWGRTSYNEQFF.

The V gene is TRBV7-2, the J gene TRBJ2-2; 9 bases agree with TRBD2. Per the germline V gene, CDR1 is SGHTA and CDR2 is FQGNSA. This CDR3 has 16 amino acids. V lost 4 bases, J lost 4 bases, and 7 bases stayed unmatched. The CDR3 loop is CASSSGTSRGTGELFF. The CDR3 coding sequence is TGTGCCAGCAGCTCCGGGACTAGCCGCGGCACCGGGGAGCTGTTTTTT.

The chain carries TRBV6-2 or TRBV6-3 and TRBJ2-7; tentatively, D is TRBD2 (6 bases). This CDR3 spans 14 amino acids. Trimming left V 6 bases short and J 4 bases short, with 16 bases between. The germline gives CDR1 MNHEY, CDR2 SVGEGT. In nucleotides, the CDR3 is TGTGCCAGCAGCCACGGGACTGGAACTTACGAGCAGTACGTC. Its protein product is CASSHGTGTYEQYV.

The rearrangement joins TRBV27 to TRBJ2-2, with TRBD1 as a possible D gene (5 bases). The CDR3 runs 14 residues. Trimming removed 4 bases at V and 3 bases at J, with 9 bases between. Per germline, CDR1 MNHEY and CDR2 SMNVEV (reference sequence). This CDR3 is CASSYSRDTGELFF. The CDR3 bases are TGTGCCAGCAGTTACTCCAGGGACACCGGGGAGCTGTTTTTT.

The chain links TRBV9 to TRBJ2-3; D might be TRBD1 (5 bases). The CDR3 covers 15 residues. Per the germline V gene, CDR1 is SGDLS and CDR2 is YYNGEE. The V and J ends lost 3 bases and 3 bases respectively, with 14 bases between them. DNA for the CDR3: TGTGCCAGCAGCGAGGGGCAGGTACGAACAGATACGCAGTATTTT. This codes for CASSEGQVRTDTQYF.

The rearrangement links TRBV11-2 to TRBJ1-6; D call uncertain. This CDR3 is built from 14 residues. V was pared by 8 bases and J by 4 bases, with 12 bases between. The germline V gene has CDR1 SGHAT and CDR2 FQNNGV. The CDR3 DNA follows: TGTGCCAGCCGCCTGGCTGGTTATAATTCACCCCTCCACTTT. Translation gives CASRLAGYNSPLHF.

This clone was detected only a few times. The chain's CDR3 is CASSQGTGGGRGYTF. The CDR3 DNA reads as TGTGCCAGCAGCCAAGGGACAGGGGGGGGGCGTGGCTACACCTTC. The J gene is TRBJ1-2, the V gene TRBV3-1 (or the pseudogene TRBV3-2), with 10 bases matching TRBD1. The CDR3 is 15 residues long. Trimming took 1 base from V and 7 from J; bases not matched to a gene: 6. Per the germline V gene, CDR1 is LGHDT and CDR2 is YNNKEL (reference sequence).

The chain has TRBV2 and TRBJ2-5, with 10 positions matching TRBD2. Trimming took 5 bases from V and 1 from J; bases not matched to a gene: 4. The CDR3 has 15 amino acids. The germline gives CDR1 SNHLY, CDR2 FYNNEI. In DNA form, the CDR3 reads TGTGCCAGCAGTCCAGGACTAGCGGTCCAAGAGACCCAGTACTTC. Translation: CASSPGLAVQETQYF.

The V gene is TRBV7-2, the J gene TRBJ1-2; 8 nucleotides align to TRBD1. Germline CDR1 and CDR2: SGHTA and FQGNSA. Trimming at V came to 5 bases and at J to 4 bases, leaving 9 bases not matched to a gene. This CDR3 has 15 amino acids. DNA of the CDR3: TGTGCCAGCAGCGTTCGGACAGGGCCCGCCTATGGCTACACCTTC. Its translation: CASSVRTGPAYGYTF.

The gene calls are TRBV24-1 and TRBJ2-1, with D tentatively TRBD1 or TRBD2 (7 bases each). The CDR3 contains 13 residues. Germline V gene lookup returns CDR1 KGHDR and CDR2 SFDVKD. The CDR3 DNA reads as TGTGCTACCTCCAGGGGGGGCGGGAATGAGCAGTTCTTC. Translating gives CATSRGGGNEQFF.

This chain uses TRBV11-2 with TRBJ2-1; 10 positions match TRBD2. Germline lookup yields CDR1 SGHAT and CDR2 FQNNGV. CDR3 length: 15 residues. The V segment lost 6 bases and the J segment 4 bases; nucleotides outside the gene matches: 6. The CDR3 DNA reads TGTGCCAGCAGTCAACTAGCGGGGATTTACAATGAGCAGTTCTTC. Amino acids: CASSQLAGIYNEQFF.

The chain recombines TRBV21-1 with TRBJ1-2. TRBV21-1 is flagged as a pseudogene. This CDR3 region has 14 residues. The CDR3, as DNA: TGTGCCAGCAGCAAAGAGTTACGGGGTAGCGGCTACACCTTC. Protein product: CASSKELRGSGYTF.

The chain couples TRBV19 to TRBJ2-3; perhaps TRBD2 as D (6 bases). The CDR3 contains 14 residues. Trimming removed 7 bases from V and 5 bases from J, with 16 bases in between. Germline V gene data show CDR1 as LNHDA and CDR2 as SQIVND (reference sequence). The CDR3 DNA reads TGTGCCAGTAAGGAGCAGGCGGGGAGAGATACGCAGTATTTT. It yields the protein CASKEQAGRDTQYF. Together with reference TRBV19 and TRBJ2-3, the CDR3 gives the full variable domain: DGGITQSPKYLFRKEGQNVTLSCEQNLNHDAMYWYRQDPGQGLRLIYYSQIVNDFQKGDIAEGYSVSREKKESFPLTVTSAQKNPTAFYLCASKEQAGRDTQYFGPGTRLTVL.

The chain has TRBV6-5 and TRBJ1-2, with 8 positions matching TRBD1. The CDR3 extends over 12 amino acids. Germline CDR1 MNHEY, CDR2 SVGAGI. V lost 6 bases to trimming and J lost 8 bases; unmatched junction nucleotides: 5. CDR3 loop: CASRRQGMGYTF. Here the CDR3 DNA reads TGTGCCAGCAGGCGACAGGGGATGGGCTACACCTTC.

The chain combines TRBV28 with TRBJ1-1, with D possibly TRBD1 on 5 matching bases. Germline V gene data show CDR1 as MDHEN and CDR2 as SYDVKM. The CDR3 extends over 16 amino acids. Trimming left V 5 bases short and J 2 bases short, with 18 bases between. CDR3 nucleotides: TGTGCCAGCAGTGGGAATTTGGGGCAGTTAAACACTGAAGCTTTCTTT. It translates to CASSGNLGQLNTEAFF.

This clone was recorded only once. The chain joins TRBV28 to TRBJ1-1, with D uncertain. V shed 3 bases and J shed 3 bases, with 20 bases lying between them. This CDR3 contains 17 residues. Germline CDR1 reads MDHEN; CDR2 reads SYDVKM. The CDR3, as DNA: TGTGCCAGCAGTTTGCAGTGGATTGACGTTGGAGACACTGAAGCTTTCTTT. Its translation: CASSLQWIDVGDTEAFF.

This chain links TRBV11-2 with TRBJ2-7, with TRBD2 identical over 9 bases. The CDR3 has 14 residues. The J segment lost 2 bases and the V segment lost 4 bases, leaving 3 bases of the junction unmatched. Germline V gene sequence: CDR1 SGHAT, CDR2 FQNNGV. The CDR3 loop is CASSSQRGAYEQYV. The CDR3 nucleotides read TGTGCCAGCAGCTCCCAGCGGGGGGCCTACGAGCAGTACGTC.

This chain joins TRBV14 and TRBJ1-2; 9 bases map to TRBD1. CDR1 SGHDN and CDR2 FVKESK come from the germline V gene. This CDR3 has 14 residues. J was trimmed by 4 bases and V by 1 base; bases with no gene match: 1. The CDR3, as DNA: TGTGCCAGCAGCCAAGGGACAGGGGTCTATGGCTACACCTTC. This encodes CASSQGTGVYGYTF.

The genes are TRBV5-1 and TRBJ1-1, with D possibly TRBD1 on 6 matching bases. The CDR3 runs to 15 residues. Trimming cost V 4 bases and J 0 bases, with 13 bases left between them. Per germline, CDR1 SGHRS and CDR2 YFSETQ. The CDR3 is CASSPGTYVNTEAFF. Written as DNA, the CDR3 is TGCGCCAGCAGCCCTGGGACATACGTGAACACTGAAGCTTTCTTT.

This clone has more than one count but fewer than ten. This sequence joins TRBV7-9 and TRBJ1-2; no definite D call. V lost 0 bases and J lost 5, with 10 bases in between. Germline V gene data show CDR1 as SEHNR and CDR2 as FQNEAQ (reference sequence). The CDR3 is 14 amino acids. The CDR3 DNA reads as TGTGCCAGCAGCTTAGCAAGGACGGAGTATGGCTACACCTTC. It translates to CASSLARTEYGYTF.

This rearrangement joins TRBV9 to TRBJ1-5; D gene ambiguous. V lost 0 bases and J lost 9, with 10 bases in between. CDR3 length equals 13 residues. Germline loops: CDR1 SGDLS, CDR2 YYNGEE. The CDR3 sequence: CASSVAPSRPQHF. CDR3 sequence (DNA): TGTGCCAGCAGCGTAGCCCCTTCAAGGCCCCAGCATTTT.

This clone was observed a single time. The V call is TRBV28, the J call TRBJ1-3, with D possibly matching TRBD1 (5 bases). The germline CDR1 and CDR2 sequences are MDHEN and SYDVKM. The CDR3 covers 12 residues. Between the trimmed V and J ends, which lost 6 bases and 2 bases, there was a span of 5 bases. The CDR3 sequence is CASRGPGNTIYF. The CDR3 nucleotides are TGTGCCAGCAGGGGGCCTGGAAACACCATATATTTT.

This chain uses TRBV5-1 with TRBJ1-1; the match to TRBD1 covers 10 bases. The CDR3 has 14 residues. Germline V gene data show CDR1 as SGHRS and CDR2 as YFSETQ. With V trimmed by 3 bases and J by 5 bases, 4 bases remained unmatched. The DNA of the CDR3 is TGCGCCAGCAGCTCAGGACAGGGGGGAACTGAAGCTTTCTTT. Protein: CASSSGQGGTEAFF.